This T cell receptor (beta chain) was documented in a study of blood T cell repertoires in COVID-19. Study-level information: Specimens from acute and convalescent COVID-19 originated in the United States, Italy and Spain. T cells, B-cell-depleted T cells, or PBMCs provided the cDNA or gDNA that served as material.

This CDR3 is 15 amino acids long. Per the germline V gene, CDR1 is SGHVS and CDR2 is FNYEAQ. J lost 7 bases, V lost 5 bases, and 12 bases had no gene match. Per the original methods: Amplified reference gene primers provided the basis for estimating nucleated cell counts. Profiled with immunoSEQ multiplex PCR; TCRdb holds only in-frame clones, not every one. V and J calls and clone size follow that table, whereas D and trimming were derived from the DNA. The sample shows 20,000 to 25,000 clones, 85% to 90% of them seen only once. This chain links TRBV7-6 with TRBJ2-7; TRBD1 aligns across 9 bases. Sequenced material: peripheral blood. This TCR came from a woman at least 80 years old with active COVID-19. The CDR3 protein is CASSDRRGTGSEQYF. The CDR3 DNA follows: TGTGCCAGCAGCGATCGAAGGGGGACAGGGTCAGAGCAGTACTTC.